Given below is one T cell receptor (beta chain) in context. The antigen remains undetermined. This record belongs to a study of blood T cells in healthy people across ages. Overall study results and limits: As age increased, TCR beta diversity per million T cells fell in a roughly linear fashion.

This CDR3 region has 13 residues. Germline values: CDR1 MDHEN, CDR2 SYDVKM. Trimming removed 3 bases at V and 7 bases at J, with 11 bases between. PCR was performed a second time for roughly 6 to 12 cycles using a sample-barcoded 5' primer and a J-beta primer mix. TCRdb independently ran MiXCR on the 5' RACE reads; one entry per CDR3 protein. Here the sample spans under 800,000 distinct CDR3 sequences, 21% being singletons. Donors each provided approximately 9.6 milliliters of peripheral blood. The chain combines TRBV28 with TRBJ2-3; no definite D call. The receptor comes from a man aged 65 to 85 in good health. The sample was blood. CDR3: CASSFPHTYTQYF. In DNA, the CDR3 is TGTGCCAGCAGTTTCCCTCATACGTATACGCAGTATTTT.